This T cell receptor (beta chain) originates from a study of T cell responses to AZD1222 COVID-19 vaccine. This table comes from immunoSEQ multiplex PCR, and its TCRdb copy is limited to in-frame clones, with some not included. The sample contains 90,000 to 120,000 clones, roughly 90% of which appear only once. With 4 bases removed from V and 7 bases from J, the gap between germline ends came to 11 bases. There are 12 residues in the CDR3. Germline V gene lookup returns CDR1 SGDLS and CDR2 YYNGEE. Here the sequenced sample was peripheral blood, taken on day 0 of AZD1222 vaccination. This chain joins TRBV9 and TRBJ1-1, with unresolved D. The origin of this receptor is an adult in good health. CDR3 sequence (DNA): TGTGCCAGCAGCTCCACGGACGGTGAAGCTTTCTTT. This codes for CASSSTDGEAFF. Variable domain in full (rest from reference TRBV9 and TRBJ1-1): DSGVTQTPKHLITATGQRVTLRCSPRSGDLSVYWYQQSLDQGLQFLIQYYNGEERAKGNILERFSAQQFPDLHSELNLSSLELGDSALYFCASSSTDGEAFFGQGTRLTVV.